Shown below are 24 T cell receptor beta chains from a single sample sequenced in a study of shared clonotypes between healthy human individuals. The assay was immunoSEQ multiplex PCR, and TCRdb's table has in-frame clones only and misses some. The table has some 2.1 million clones, 85% to 95% seen once. Sequencing input: naive CD4+ T cells sorted from blood. This sample's subset: CD45RA+ positively selected. The receptor source for this set is a man between 18 and 29 years old in good health.

The genes are TRBV7-6 and TRBJ2-6; D remains unclear. Germline CDR1 reads SGHVS; CDR2 reads FNYEAQ. The V gene lost 5 bases and the J gene lost 0 bases, with 8 bases spanning the gap. The CDR3 runs to 15 residues. CDR3 coding DNA: TGTGCCAGCAGCACGTGGAGCTCTGGGGCCAACGTCCTGACTTTC. This sequence encodes CASSTWSSGANVLTF.

V gene TRBV7-9 combines with J gene TRBJ2-7, with D uncertain. Trimming shortened V by 3 bases and J by 0 bases, and 9 bases separated the two germline ends. Germline-derived CDR1 and CDR2 are SEHNR and FQNEAQ (reference sequence). The CDR3 is made up of 14 amino acids. CDR3: CASSFLRTSYEQYF. CDR3 in DNA: TGTGCCAGCAGCTTTTTGCGGACCTCCTACGAGCAGTACTTC.

This sequence joins TRBV28 and TRBJ2-7; no definite D call. There are 15 residues in the CDR3. Trimming removed 2 bases from V and 4 bases from J, with 15 bases in between. CDR1 is MDHEN and CDR2 is SYDVKM in the germline V gene. CDR3 bases: TGTGCCAGCAGTTTACCAGGTGGAGTAAGGTACGAGCAGTACTTC. It specifies CASSLPGGVRYEQYF.

The chain employs TRBV7-8 and TRBJ1-5; 10 bases align to TRBD1. Germline V gives CDR1 SGHVS, CDR2 FQNEAQ. The length of the CDR3 is 16 residues. With V trimmed by 6 bases and J by 4 bases, 9 bases remained unmatched. CDR3 coding DNA: TGTGCCAGCAGACCTGGGACAGGGGTTGGGAATCAGCCCCAGCATTTT. It yields the protein CASRPGTGVGNQPQHF.

V gene TRBV25-1 combines with J gene TRBJ2-2, with D perhaps matching TRBD1 (6 bases). The germline gives CDR1 MGHDK, CDR2 SYGVNS. The CDR3 length is 13 residues. Deletions cut 7 bases from V and 7 bases from J, with 13 bases between. CDR3: CASTNRVGGELFF. As DNA, the CDR3 is TGTGCCAGCACAAACAGGGTTGGCGGGGAGCTGTTTTTT.

This sequence joins TRBV29-1 and TRBJ2-7; D may be TRBD1 (6 bases). The ends were cut back, 4 bases at V and 0 bases at J, with 16 bases in the middle. The CDR3 runs to 15 residues. Per germline, CDR1 SQVTM and CDR2 ANQGSEA. As DNA, the CDR3 is TGCAGCGTTGCCCTCAGACAGGTCCCCTCCTACGAGCAGTACTTC. Translation: CSVALRQVPSYEQYF.

This sequence joins TRBV13 and TRBJ2-3; unclear D gene. Germline V gives CDR1 PRHDT, CDR2 FYEKMQ (reference sequence). V was clipped by 4 bases and J by 7 bases, with 18 bases between them. This CDR3 contains 15 residues. The CDR3 nucleotides read TGTGCCAGCAGCTCTTTGACAAGGCCACCTTATACGCAGTATTTT. Protein: CASSSLTRPPYTQYF.

Comments on this clone: Within the sample, other DNA sequences also encode this same CDR3. V usage is TRBV5-1 and J usage is TRBJ2-7; D unresolved. V dropped 4 bases and J dropped 3 bases, with 5 bases sitting between them. This CDR3 is 11 amino acids long. Germline CDR1 and CDR2: SGHRS and YFSETQ. In DNA form, the CDR3 reads TGCGCCAGCAGCCTAGGCTACGAGCAGTACTTC. Amino acids: CASSLGYEQYF.

The chain uses TRBV19 and TRBJ2-7; D might be TRBD1 (6 bases). The CDR3 is 14 residues long. Germline V gene sequence: CDR1 LNHDA, CDR2 SQIVND (reference sequence). Trimming left V 4 bases short and J 2 bases short, with 12 bases between. In DNA, the CDR3 is TGTGCCAGTAGTACTGGACAGAAGACCTACGAGCAGTACTTC. Protein sequence: CASSTGQKTYEQYF.

Here the CDR3 reads CASSLVASSYEQYF. CDR3 DNA: TGTGCCAGCAGCTTAGTTGCATCCTCCTACGAGCAGTACTTC. This chain uses TRBV7-2 with TRBJ2-7; D gene unclear. The CDR3 covers 14 residues. Per germline, CDR1 SGHTA and CDR2 FQGNSA. Trimming stripped 1 base from V and 0 bases from J, with 7 bases between.

The DNA of the CDR3 is TGTGCCAGTAGTCCGGGTGGCGGGAGAGCGGAGACCCAGTACTTC. It codes for CASSPGGGRAETQYF. The gene calls are TRBV19 and TRBJ2-5; 7 bases match TRBD2. The CDR3 contains 15 residues. Trimming took 5 bases from V and 5 from J; bases not matched to a gene: 11. Germline V gene lookup returns CDR1 LNHDA and CDR2 SQIVND (reference sequence).

The gene calls are TRBV18 and TRBJ1-1; D may be TRBD1 (6 bases). Trimming shortened V by 6 bases and J by 1 base, and 15 bases separated the two germline ends. Per germline, CDR1 KGHSH and CDR2 LQKENI. CDR3 length: 15 residues. The DNA of the CDR3 is TGTGCCAGCTCGCGAACAGGGCGTGAGAACACTGAAGCTTTCTTT. It codes for CASSRTGRENTEAFF.

The chain employs TRBV30 and TRBJ1-4; TRBD1 aligns across 10 bases. V trimming: 1 base; J trimming: 12 bases; junction bases outside the gene matches: 5. The CDR3 extends over 13 amino acids. Germline CDR1 and CDR2: GTSNPN and SVGIG (reference sequence). The CDR3 DNA sequence: TGTGCCTGGAGTGGGACAGGGGGTCGGGAACTGTTTTTT. It yields the protein CAWSGTGGRELFF.

The chain recombines TRBV11-3 with TRBJ1-1, with a possible D match to TRBD1 (6 bases). Per germline, CDR1 SGHNT and CDR2 YENEEA. The CDR3 has 17 residues. V lost 3 bases and J 3 bases, leaving 20 bases between the germline ends. DNA for the CDR3: TGTGCCAGCAGCTTTCCGGGACATTCTCCCGCGCACACTGAAGCTTTCTTT. The encoded protein is CASSFPGHSPAHTEAFF. The variable domain in full, completed from reference TRBV11-3 and TRBJ1-1, reads EAGVVQSPRYKIIEKKQPVAFWCNPISGHNTLYWYLQNLGQGPELLIRYENEEAVDDSQLPKDRFSAERLKGVDSTLKIQPAELGDSAVYLCASSFPGHSPAHTEAFFGQGTRLTVV.

The chain carries TRBV28 and TRBJ1-4, with no clear D. V was cut by 3 bases and J by 8 bases, with 7 bases left in between. The CDR3 sequence is 12 residues long. Germline V gene data show CDR1 as MDHEN and CDR2 as SYDVKM. In nucleotides, the CDR3 is TGTGCCAGCAGTTTGATAAGGGAAAAACTGTTTTTT. Translated, it gives CASSLIREKLFF.

The rearrangement uses TRBV27 and TRBJ2-4; no definite D call. This CDR3 spans 15 amino acids. Trimming cost V 3 bases and J 0 bases, with 9 bases left between them. Germline V gives CDR1 MNHEY, CDR2 SMNVEV (reference sequence). CDR3 bases: TGTGCCAGCAGTTTTAGTCAACTAGCCAAAAACATTCAGTACTTC. Translating gives CASSFSQLAKNIQYF.

The CDR3 here is CASWQNRVGVNSPLHF. The DNA for the CDR3 is TGTGCCAGCTGGCAGAACAGGGTCGGGGTTAATTCACCCCTCCACTTT. The chain recombines TRBV6-6 with TRBJ1-6; possible D gene TRBD1, 6 bases. CDR1 and CDR2 (germline): MNHNY, SVGAGI (reference sequence). V lost 8 bases, J lost 6 bases, and 20 bases lay in between. The CDR3 contains 16 residues.

The chain employs TRBV9 and TRBJ2-2, with 7 bases matching TRBD2. V shed 1 base and J 5 bases; nucleotides not matched to a gene: 2. This CDR3 contains 14 residues. CDR1 SGDLS and CDR2 YYNGEE come from the germline V gene. Written as DNA, the CDR3 is TGTGCCAGCAGCGTAAATAGCGGGACCGGGGAGCTGTTTTTT. It codes for CASSVNSGTGELFF.

The chain recombines TRBV5-4 with TRBJ1-1; TRBD1 agrees at 7 bases. V shed 4 bases and J 11 bases; nucleotides not matched to a gene: 11. The CDR3 is made up of 13 amino acids. Germline loops: CDR1 SGHNT, CDR2 YYREEE (reference sequence). The CDR3 loop is CASSTTGAGFAFF. CDR3 coding DNA: TGTGCCAGCAGCACTACAGGGGCGGGCTTCGCTTTCTTT.

Notes on this clone: In the same sample, other DNA sequences code for this CDR3. The CDR3 sequence: CASSLATGYYEQYF. Written as DNA, the CDR3 is TGTGCCAGCAGCTTAGCCACAGGGTACTACGAGCAGTACTTC. The chain combines TRBV7-2 with TRBJ2-7; D possibly corresponds to TRBD1 (6 bases). Germline CDR1 and CDR2: SGHTA and FQGNSA. Trimming left V 0 bases short and J 3 bases short, with 9 bases between. The CDR3 covers 14 residues.

The CDR3 loop reads CAWKRQGVGGELFF. Here the CDR3 DNA reads TGTGCCTGGAAGCGGCAGGGGGTCGGCGGGGAGCTGTTTTTT. This chain joins TRBV30 and TRBJ2-2, with TRBD1 identical over 7 bases. Germline V gene sequence: CDR1 GTSNPN, CDR2 SVGIG (reference sequence). The ends lost 4 bases at V and 7 bases at J; junction bases unmatched: 9. CDR3 length: 14 residues.

This clone was detected only once. The chain has TRBV2 and TRBJ2-7, with D perhaps assigned TRBD1 or TRBD2 (5 bases each). Germline V gene sequence: CDR1 SNHLY, CDR2 FYNNEI. There are 14 residues in the CDR3. Trimming pared 6 bases from V and 3 bases from J, leaving 15 bases between. The DNA of the CDR3 is TGTGCCAGCAGGAGAGGGGTCGGGGACTACGAGCAGTACTTC. This gives the protein CASRRGVGDYEQYF.

This chain connects TRBV2 to TRBJ1-1, with 7 bases matching TRBD1. Per the germline V gene, CDR1 is SNHLY and CDR2 is FYNNEI. The length of the CDR3 is 14 residues. Trimming took 8 bases from V and 2 from J; bases not matched to a gene: 8. The CDR3 here is CASPRGQANTEAFF. The CDR3 coding sequence is TGTGCCAGCCCACGAGGACAGGCCAACACTGAAGCTTTCTTT. The full variable domain, completed using reference TRBV2 and TRBJ1-1, is EPEVTQTPSHQVTQMGQEVILRCVPISNHLYFYWYRQILGQKVEFLVSFYNNEISEKSEIFDDQFSVERPDGSNFTLKIRSTKLEDSAMYFCASPRGQANTEAFFGQGTRLTVV.

The chain recombines TRBV5-1 with TRBJ1-5; TRBD1 is a possible D gene (6 bases). The CDR3 extends over 14 amino acids. V lost 4 bases and J 3 bases, leaving 11 bases between the germline ends. CDR1 SGHRS and CDR2 YFSETQ come from the germline V gene. For the CDR3, the DNA is TGCGCCAGCAGCCCGGGACAAGACAATCAGCCCCAGCATTTT. Residues: CASSPGQDNQPQHF.